Listed below are T cell receptor beta chains from one sample, sequenced in a study of blood T cell repertoires in COVID-19. This table comes from immunoSEQ multiplex PCR, and its TCRdb copy is limited to in-frame clones, with some not included. The table records a few hundred thousand clones, around four fifths of them present only once. Material: PBMCs or T cells enriched from blood (not recorded which). The source is a man aged 40-55 years who had recovered from COVID-19. Both conserved end residues are part of each CDR3. The order of the fields is V gene, J gene, clone size, CDR3 length, D gene, CDR3 DNA, CDR3 protein. D genes are given only for firm matches. Rows may omit the clone size; those that give it use once, few, many or a size class.

V gene: TRBV24-1
J gene: TRBJ1-3
clone size: .
CDR3 length: 15
D gene: TRBD1
CDR3 DNA: TGTGCCACCAGTGATTTGTCACAGGGGGCCAACACCATATATTTT
CDR3 protein: CATSDLSQGANTIYF

V gene: TRBV5-6
J gene: TRBJ1-6
clone size: .
CDR3 length: 14
D gene: TRBD1
CDR3 DNA: TGTGCCAGCAGCGAAGACAGGGGATATTCACCCCTCCACTTT
CDR3 protein: CASSEDRGYSPLHF

V gene: TRBV15
J gene: TRBJ2-7
clone size: few
CDR3 length: 16
D gene: TRBD2
CDR3 DNA: TGTGCCACCAGCACTTCTAGCGGGGGGGCTACACGCGAGCAGTACTTC
CDR3 protein: CATSTSSGGATREQYF

V gene: TRBV19
J gene: TRBJ1-4
clone size: .
CDR3 length: 13
D gene: TRBD1
CDR3 DNA: TGTGCCAGTAGTAGGGACAGGAATGAAAAACTGTTTTTT
CDR3 protein: CASSRDRNEKLFF

V gene: TRBV2
J gene: TRBJ1-2
clone size: .
CDR3 length: 15
D gene: .
CDR3 DNA: TGTGCCAGCAGTGAGGTCGGTATAACCCCGGAGGGCTACACCTTC
CDR3 protein: CASSEVGITPEGYTF

V gene: TRBV5-1
J gene: TRBJ1-4
clone size: .
CDR3 length: 15
D gene: TRBD1
CDR3 DNA: TGCGCCAGCAGCCCACAGGGGGTGGCTAATGAAAAACTGTTTTTT
CDR3 protein: CASSPQGVANEKLFF

V gene: TRBV6-5
J gene: TRBJ1-1
clone size: once
CDR3 length: 12
D gene: .
CDR3 DNA: TGTGCCAGCAGCCCCTGGGGGGAAAGAGCTTTCTTT
CDR3 protein: CASSPWGERAFF

V gene: TRBV27
J gene: TRBJ1-2
clone size: .
CDR3 length: 16
D gene: TRBD1
CDR3 DNA: TGTGCCAGCAGTTTAGATGGGACAGCCAGTTGGAGAGGCTACACCTTC
CDR3 protein: CASSLDGTASWRGYTF

V gene: TRBV6-5
J gene: TRBJ2-7
clone size: .
CDR3 length: 13
D gene: TRBD2
CDR3 DNA: TGTGCCACCAATTCGGGGGGGTCTTACGAGCAGTACTTC
CDR3 protein: CATNSGGSYEQYF

V gene: TRBV9
J gene: TRBJ1-1
clone size: .
CDR3 length: 13
D gene: .
CDR3 DNA: TGTGCCAGCAGCGAGACCCAGGGGACTGAAGCTTTCTTT
CDR3 protein: CASSETQGTEAFF

V gene: TRBV9
J gene: TRBJ2-1
clone size: few
CDR3 length: 15
D gene: TRBD2
CDR3 DNA: TGTGCCAGCAGCGTCTCGGGAGGGACGGGTAATGAGCAGTTCTTC
CDR3 protein: CASSVSGGTGNEQFF

V gene: TRBV5-8
J gene: TRBJ2-3
clone size: .
CDR3 length: 14
D gene: .
CDR3 DNA: TGTGCCAGCAGCTTGGCAAGCGTTCTAGATACGCAGTATTTT
CDR3 protein: CASSLASVLDTQYF

V gene: TRBV10-3
J gene: TRBJ1-5
clone size: .
CDR3 length: 15
D gene: TRBD1
CDR3 DNA: TGTGCCATCAGTGAGTACCGGACAGGGGTTCAGCCCCAGCATTTT
CDR3 protein: CAISEYRTGVQPQHF

V gene: TRBV9
J gene: TRBJ2-1
clone size: .
CDR3 length: 16
D gene: .
CDR3 DNA: TGTGCCAGCAGCGTAGTCGGGGACGGGACAACTAATGAGCAGTTCTTC
CDR3 protein: CASSVVGDGTTNEQFF

V gene: TRBV19
J gene: TRBJ1-5
clone size: once
CDR3 length: 15
D gene: .
CDR3 DNA: TGTGCCAGTAATTCCCCAGGGGATGGCAATCAGCCCCAGCATTTT
CDR3 protein: CASNSPGDGNQPQHF

V gene: TRBV18
J gene: TRBJ2-3
clone size: few
CDR3 length: 13
D gene: .
CDR3 DNA: TGTGCCAGCTCACTCATTTCTACTTATACGCAGTATTTT
CDR3 protein: CASSLISTYTQYF

V gene: TRBV2
J gene: TRBJ1-1
clone size: once
CDR3 length: 16
D gene: TRBD1
CDR3 DNA: TGTGCCAGTTCGGGACAGGGAATGGTGGTGAACACTGAAGCTTTCTTT
CDR3 protein: CASSGQGMVVNTEAFF

V gene: TRBV5-1
J gene: TRBJ1-3
clone size: .
CDR3 length: 15
D gene: .
CDR3 DNA: TGCGCCAGCAGCTCCACGACGGGAGGGCGAAACACCATATATTTT
CDR3 protein: CASSSTTGGRNTIYF

V gene: TRBV29-1
J gene: TRBJ2-1
clone size: .
CDR3 length: 13
D gene: TRBD1
CDR3 DNA: TGCAGCGTTGTCGGACAGGGTAAAGATGAGCAGTTCTTC
CDR3 protein: CSVVGQGKDEQFF

V gene: TRBV14
J gene: TRBJ1-1
clone size: once
CDR3 length: 16
D gene: TRBD1
CDR3 DNA: TGTGCCAGCAGCCGCATACCCCAGACAGGGGGGACTGAAGCTTTCTTT
CDR3 protein: CASSRIPQTGGTEAFF

V gene: TRBV7-9
J gene: TRBJ2-1
clone size: .
CDR3 length: 13
D gene: .
CDR3 DNA: TGTGCCAGCAGCATTCGACACGGTAATGAGCAGTTCTTC
CDR3 protein: CASSIRHGNEQFF

V gene: TRBV5-1
J gene: TRBJ2-6
clone size: .
CDR3 length: 14
D gene: .
CDR3 DNA: TGCGCCAGCAGCATGGTCGCTGGGGCCAACGTCCTGACTTTC
CDR3 protein: CASSMVAGANVLTF

V gene: TRBV14
J gene: TRBJ2-1
clone size: .
CDR3 length: 16
D gene: TRBD2
CDR3 DNA: TGTGCCAGCAGCCGGCAGCTAGCGGGCTCTTACAATGAGCAGTTCTTC
CDR3 protein: CASSRQLAGSYNEQFF

V gene: TRBV19
J gene: TRBJ1-1
clone size: .
CDR3 length: 15
D gene: .
CDR3 DNA: TGTGCCAGTAGTACTTCGAGGATCATGAACACTGAAGCTTTCTTT
CDR3 protein: CASSTSRIMNTEAFF

V gene: TRBV11-2
J gene: TRBJ1-1
clone size: once
CDR3 length: 13
D gene: .
CDR3 DNA: TGTGCCAGCAGCTCCCGACAGAACACTGAAGCTTTCTTT
CDR3 protein: CASSSRQNTEAFF

V gene: TRBV5-1
J gene: TRBJ2-1
clone size: .
CDR3 length: 15
D gene: TRBD2
CDR3 DNA: TGCGCCAGCAGCTTGGGACTAGCGGGCCACAATGAGCAGTTCTTC
CDR3 protein: CASSLGLAGHNEQFF

V gene: TRBV5-6
J gene: TRBJ1-4
clone size: few
CDR3 length: 17
D gene: .
CDR3 DNA: TGTGCCAGCAGCTTGTCCCCCGGGTTTGGAGCTAATGAAAAACTGTTTTTT
CDR3 protein: CASSLSPGFGANEKLFF

V gene: TRBV29-1
J gene: TRBJ2-5
clone size: .
CDR3 length: 17
D gene: .
CDR3 DNA: TGCAGCGTTGAAGATTACTGGGGCACGCCAGAACAAGAGACCCAGTACTTC
CDR3 protein: CSVEDYWGTPEQETQYF

V gene: TRBV12-5
J gene: TRBJ1-1
clone size: .
CDR3 length: 14
D gene: .
CDR3 DNA: TGTGCTAGTGGTTTGGCGCGGGCAGCCACTGAAGCTTTCTTT
CDR3 protein: CASGLARAATEAFF

V gene: TRBV6-5
J gene: TRBJ1-2
clone size: .
CDR3 length: 14
D gene: TRBD1
CDR3 DNA: TGTGCCAGCAGGAACAGGGGATCAAACTATGGCTACACCTTC
CDR3 protein: CASRNRGSNYGYTF

V gene: TRBV6-9
J gene: TRBJ1-5
clone size: .
CDR3 length: 11
D gene: .
CDR3 DNA: TGTGCCAGCAGTTCTACTAAACCCCAGCATTTT
CDR3 protein: CASSSTKPQHF

V gene: TRBV19
J gene: TRBJ1-6
clone size: few
CDR3 length: 19
D gene: TRBD1
CDR3 DNA: TGTGCCAGTAGTAGATTACAAGGGATCAGGGGGCTGAATTATTCACCCCTCCACTTT
CDR3 protein: CASSRLQGIRGLNYSPLHF

V gene: TRBV6-5
J gene: TRBJ2-7
clone size: once
CDR3 length: 15
D gene: .
CDR3 DNA: TGTGCCAGCAGTTTCCAGGAGTGGGGAGGCTACGAGCAGTACTTC
CDR3 protein: CASSFQEWGGYEQYF

V gene: TRBV7-2
J gene: TRBJ1-1
clone size: .
CDR3 length: 14
D gene: .
CDR3 DNA: TGTGCCAGCAGCTTCAGAGGGGGAAACACTGAAGCTTTCTTT
CDR3 protein: CASSFRGGNTEAFF

V gene: TRBV9
J gene: TRBJ2-1
clone size: .
CDR3 length: 14
D gene: .
CDR3 DNA: TGTGCCAGCAGCGTAGGAGTCGGTAGCAATGAGCAGTTCTTC
CDR3 protein: CASSVGVGSNEQFF

V gene: TRBV2
J gene: TRBJ2-1
clone size: .
CDR3 length: 18
D gene: TRBD1
CDR3 DNA: TGTGCCAGCAGTAAAAACAGTCCGGGACAGGGGGAGAGATTGGAGCAGTTCTTC
CDR3 protein: CASSKNSPGQGERLEQFF

V gene: TRBV24-1
J gene: TRBJ2-3
clone size: few
CDR3 length: 16
D gene: TRBD2
CDR3 DNA: TGTGCCACCAGTGATAGGACTAGCGGAATCACAGATACGCAGTATTTT
CDR3 protein: CATSDRTSGITDTQYF

V gene: TRBV27
J gene: TRBJ2-4
clone size: .
CDR3 length: 16
D gene: .
CDR3 DNA: TGTGCCAGTGGAGGGACAGCCGCCCTGGCCAAAAACATTCAGTACTTC
CDR3 protein: CASGGTAALAKNIQYF

V gene: TRBV5-6
J gene: TRBJ2-5
clone size: few
CDR3 length: 17
D gene: TRBD1
CDR3 DNA: TGTGCCAGCAGCTTAGGGGGACAGGGTTTGAATTGGGAGACCCAGTACTTC
CDR3 protein: CASSLGGQGLNWETQYF

V gene: TRBV14
J gene: TRBJ1-1
clone size: once
CDR3 length: 16
D gene: TRBD1
CDR3 DNA: TGTGCCAGCAGACCCGACAGGGGGCAGATGAACACTGAAGCTTTCTTT
CDR3 protein: CASRPDRGQMNTEAFF

V gene: TRBV6-5
J gene: TRBJ2-7
clone size: .
CDR3 length: 15
D gene: TRBD2
CDR3 DNA: TGTGCCAGCAGTCCCAGAGCGGGGCCAGGAGGCGAGCAGTACTTC
CDR3 protein: CASSPRAGPGGEQYF

V gene: TRBV18
J gene: TRBJ2-7
clone size: once
CDR3 length: 15
D gene: TRBD2
CDR3 DNA: TGTGCCAGCTCACCACTACTAGCGGGGATGTACGAGCAGTACTTC
CDR3 protein: CASSPLLAGMYEQYF

V gene: TRBV19
J gene: TRBJ1-1
clone size: .
CDR3 length: 17
D gene: TRBD1
CDR3 DNA: TGTGCCAGTAGTATGCGGGGGACAGGGGGCCTGAACACTGAAGCTTTCTTT
CDR3 protein: CASSMRGTGGLNTEAFF

V gene: TRBV7-9
J gene: TRBJ1-2
clone size: .
CDR3 length: 16
D gene: TRBD1
CDR3 DNA: TGTGCCAGCAGCCGGGGGACAGGGAACGTGGGGTATGGCTACACCTTC
CDR3 protein: CASSRGTGNVGYGYTF

V gene: TRBV7-9
J gene: TRBJ1-5
clone size: .
CDR3 length: 14
D gene: .
CDR3 DNA: TGTGCCAGCAGCTTAGCCCCGCCAGGTCAGCCCCAGCATTTT
CDR3 protein: CASSLAPPGQPQHF